Given below is one T cell receptor delta chain in context. The table lists this clone with a few counts. What antigen it recognizes has not been identified. The likely explanation is a read error, given a far larger clone one base away. These data are taken from a study of human gamma delta and Vdelta1 T cells (dated by TCRdb to 2016 to 2019). With respect to the entire study: The study examined Delta One T cells, which are Vd1+ gamma-delta T cells, as cytotoxic effectors against acute myeloid leukemia.

As encoded in the germline V gene, CDR1 is TSWWSYY while CDR2 is QGS. Cut back by 0 bases and 3 bases, the V and J ends lie 32 bases apart. CDR3 length: 22 amino acids, cysteine to phenylalanine. Only the CDR3 portion is preserved as DNA: 66 bases, with reading frame beginning at the first base. The library was produced with PCR. TCRdb lists the instrument as Illumina MiSeq. The public reads were reprocessed by TCRdb using CATT, and rows of matching DNA were later combined. The sample table shows thousands of delta-chain clones, and roughly a tenth are seen once. 12% to 15% of the sample is in the top ten clones.

The rearranged segments are TRDV1 and TRDJ1, and perhaps TRDD2 as D gene, on 5 matching bases. The TCR was taken from a human donor in good health. The sample consisted of naive CD27+ Vdelta1 gamma-delta T cells from blood. The CDR3 protein sequence reads: CALGELSASLTSPRPYADKLIF. The nucleotides read TGTGCTCTTGGGGAACTATCCGCGAGCCTCACTTCCCCCCGGCCGTACGCCGATAAACTCATCTTT.